Each of the 26 T cell receptor beta chains below was sequenced from the same sample in a study of T cell responses to AZD1222 COVID-19 vaccine. Profiled with immunoSEQ multiplex PCR; TCRdb holds only in-frame clones, not every one. The table shows about 30,000 clones, with 85% to 95% occurring only once. This specimen consisted of peripheral blood, obtained on day 0 of AZD1222 vaccination. The receptors derive from an adult in good health.

The gene calls are TRBV14 and TRBJ2-1; 12 positions agree with TRBD2. J lost 1 base, V lost 3 bases, and 7 bases had no gene match. Germline CDR1 is SGHDN and CDR2 is FVKESK. The CDR3 length is 18 residues. The CDR3 DNA follows: TGTGCCAGCAGCCATCCCGGACTAGCGGGGAGATCCTACAATGAGCAGTTCTTC. Residues: CASSHPGLAGRSYNEQFF.

This clone was seen a single time. The V call is TRBV6-5, the J call TRBJ1-4; TRBD1 is a possible D gene (6 bases). With 6 bases removed from V and 10 bases from J, the gap between germline ends came to 21 bases. CDR1 and CDR2 from the germline V gene are MNHEY and SVGAGI. The CDR3 is made up of 15 amino acids. The CDR3 reads CASRGGVLQVGKLFF. The CDR3 region has the DNA TGTGCCAGCAGAGGGGGGGTCCTTCAAGTGGGAAAACTGTTTTTT.

The V call is TRBV4-1, the J call TRBJ2-7, with 9 bases fitting TRBD2. The CDR3 runs to 14 residues. Germline CDR1 MGHRA, CDR2 YSYEKL. Trimming at V came to 4 bases and at J to 4 bases, leaving 5 bases not matched to a gene. CDR3 nucleotide sequence: TGCGCCAGCAGCCCGCGGGAGGGCCGTTACGAGCAGTACTTC. Protein product: CASSPREGRYEQYF.

The V call is TRBV4-1, the J call TRBJ2-3, with D perhaps matching TRBD2 (5 bases). The germline gives CDR1 MGHRA, CDR2 YSYEKL. The V end was cut by 4 bases, the J end by 6 bases, with 14 bases between. The CDR3 is 14 amino acids. Written as DNA, the CDR3 is TGCGCCAGCAGCCCTGATGAGGGAGAGGATACGCAGTATTTT. This gives the protein CASSPDEGEDTQYF.

The chain carries TRBV2 and TRBJ2-2; TRBD1 agrees at 10 bases. This CDR3 contains 13 residues. The V gene's germline CDR1 is SNHLY and CDR2 FYNNEI. Trimming at V came to 8 bases and at J to 6 bases, leaving 3 bases not matched to a gene. The CDR3: CASGDRGPGELFF. DNA of the CDR3: TGTGCCAGCGGCGACAGGGGGCCCGGGGAGCTGTTTTTT.

V usage is TRBV12-3 or TRBV12-4 and J usage is TRBJ2-7, with TRBD2 as a possible D gene (5 bases). The V gene lost 1 base and the J gene lost 3 bases, with 7 bases spanning the gap. CDR3 size: 13 residues. The CDR3 region is CASSLVGGYEQYF. The DNA of the CDR3 is TGTGCCAGCAGTTTAGTAGGAGGCTACGAGCAGTACTTC.

This clone was counted only a few times. As DNA, the CDR3 is TGTGCCAGCAGGGAACAGGGGGCTGGGAACATTCAGTACTTC. This sequence encodes CASREQGAGNIQYF. The rearrangement links TRBV2 to TRBJ2-4, with TRBD1 matching 9 bases. Losses at the gene ends were 6 bases for V and 7 bases for J; bases not matched to a gene: 7. The CDR3 totals 14 residues. Germline CDR1 is SNHLY and CDR2 is FYNNEI.

The chain links TRBV10-3 to TRBJ2-1; a possible D gene is TRBD1 (6 bases). Germline V gene lookup returns CDR1 ENHRY and CDR2 SYGVKD. CDR3 length: 15 amino acids. Trimming left V 0 bases short and J 1 base short, with 7 bases between. The CDR3 bases are TGTGCCATCAGTGAGTCGAGGGGGTCCTACAATGAGCAGTTCTTC. The encoded protein is CAISESRGSYNEQFF.

The chain couples TRBV19 to TRBJ2-7, with TRBD1 as a possible D gene (6 bases). The CDR3 spans 12 residues. Germline CDR1 reads LNHDA; CDR2 reads SQIVND (reference sequence). Trimming took off 3 bases at V and 6 bases at J, with 9 bases between the two ends. CDR3: CASSMTGGEQYF. The CDR3 nucleotides read TGTGCCAGTAGTATGACAGGCGGCGAGCAGTACTTC.

V is TRBV12-3 or TRBV12-4 and J is TRBJ1-1; no clear D gene. V lost 3 bases to trimming and J lost 3 bases, with 5 bases between them. The CDR3 loop spans 12 amino acids. The CDR3 sequence: CASSFTDTEAFF. Here the CDR3 DNA reads TGTGCCAGCAGTTTTACGGACACTGAAGCTTTCTTT.

This chain links TRBV10-3 with TRBJ1-6; D call uncertain. Trimming cost V 6 bases and J 7 bases, with 16 bases left between them. CDR3 length: 15 residues. Germline loops: CDR1 ENHRY, CDR2 SYGVKD. The DNA of the CDR3 is TGTGCCATCAGCGGTAGCAACAGCCCCAATTCACCCCTCCACTTT. Its protein is CAISGSNSPNSPLHF.

This clone is a singleton in its sample. The chain links TRBV6-5 to TRBJ2-4; D remains ambiguous. Germline V gene lookup returns CDR1 MNHEY and CDR2 SVGAGI. The CDR3 consists of 14 residues. Trimming took off 5 bases at V and 4 bases at J, with 12 bases between the two ends. The CDR3 DNA reads as TGTGCCAGCAGTCATCCAGGCTTGAAAAACATTCAGTACTTC. Its translation: CASSHPGLKNIQYF.

The rearrangement joins TRBV27 to TRBJ1-2; 7 nucleotides align to TRBD1. Germline V CDR1 and CDR2: MNHEY, SMNVEV (reference sequence). V shed 6 bases and J 2 bases; nucleotides not matched to a gene: 9. The CDR3 spans 15 residues. The CDR3 sequence: CASSRDRDPNYGYTF. CDR3 coding DNA: TGTGCCAGCAGCCGCGACAGGGACCCAAACTATGGCTACACCTTC.

As concerns this clone: Germline and junction disagree at one end, which may indicate a read error. The V gene is TRBV7-7, the J gene TRBJ2-3, with a possible D match to TRBD1 (6 bases). There are 15 residues in the CDR3. The germline V gene encodes CDR1 SSHAT and CDR2 FNYEAQ (reference sequence). The CDR3 loop reads CASSVTGTSTDTQYF. In DNA, the CDR3 is TGTGCTAGCAGCGTCACCGGGACAAGCACAGATACGCAGTATTTT.

The J gene is TRBJ1-1, the V gene TRBV7-2; 9 bases line up with TRBD1. Germline V gives CDR1 SGHTA, CDR2 FQGNSA. The CDR3 is 18 amino acids. V lost 1 base, J lost 0 bases, and 9 bases stayed unmatched. The CDR3 spells CASSLGRDRVGVNTEAFF. DNA for the CDR3: TGTGCCAGCAGCTTAGGCCGGGACAGGGTAGGCGTGAACACTGAAGCTTTCTTT. Full variable domain (remainder filled in from reference TRBV7-2 and TRBJ1-1): GAGVSQSPSNKVTEKGKDVELRCDPISGHTALYWYRQSLGQGLEFLIYFQGNSAPDKSGLPSDRFSAERTGGSVSTLTIQRTQQEDSAVYLCASSLGRDRVGVNTEAFFGQGTRLTVV.

The DNA of the CDR3 is TGTGCCAGCAATTCCCGGGCCTTAGCTAACTATGGCTACACCTTC. It yields the protein CASNSRALANYGYTF. V is TRBV6-5 and J is TRBJ1-2; no definite D call. Trimming removed 7 bases from V and 0 bases from J, with 15 bases in between. Germline CDR1 MNHEY, CDR2 SVGAGI. The CDR3 length is 15 residues.

The chain joins TRBV9 to TRBJ2-1; D uncertain. The CDR3 is 19 residues long. V dropped 0 bases and J dropped 0 bases, with 19 bases sitting between them. The germline V gene encodes CDR1 SGDLS and CDR2 YYNGEE. The CDR3 nucleotides read TGTGCCAGCAGCGTAGATAGGGTGCTGCAGTTCAGCTCCTACAATGAGCAGTTCTTC. It encodes CASSVDRVLQFSSYNEQFF.

This chain uses TRBV2 with TRBJ2-5, with 13 bases fitting TRBD2. CDR1 SNHLY and CDR2 FYNNEI come from the germline V gene. The trim removed 2 bases at V and 2 bases at J, leaving 2 bases unmatched. This CDR3 is built from 16 residues. CDR3 nucleotides: TGTGCCAGCAGTGAACCGACTAGCGGGAGGCAAGAGACCCAGTACTTC. It is translated as CASSEPTSGRQETQYF.

The J gene is TRBJ2-3, the V gene TRBV4-2, with 10 bases aligning to TRBD2. Germline assignment: CDR1 LGHNA and CDR2 YNFKEQ. Trimming removed 3 bases from V and 1 base from J; junction bases left unmatched: 4. The CDR3 is 16 amino acids. The CDR3 DNA reads TGTGCCAGCAGCCAGTCTCTAGCGGGGGGCACAGATACGCAGTATTTT. Protein: CASSQSLAGGTDTQYF.

This rearrangement joins TRBV27 to TRBJ2-2; 10 bases are a match to TRBD1. The CDR3 extends over 14 amino acids. The germline V gene encodes CDR1 MNHEY and CDR2 SMNVEV (reference sequence). Trimming took 10 bases from V and 5 from J; bases not matched to a gene: 7. CDR3 nucleotide sequence: TGTGCCATCTCGACAGGGGGCCGGACCGGGGAGCTGTTTTTT. The encoded protein is CAISTGGRTGELFF.

This sequence joins TRBV12-3 or TRBV12-4 and TRBJ2-1; the match to TRBD2 covers 11 bases. J was trimmed by 15 bases and V by 6 bases; bases with no gene match: 10. This CDR3 is 13 amino acids long. CDR3 nucleotides: TGTGCCAGCAGCCAACTAGCGGGAGATAGGTGGTTCTTC. This codes for CASSQLAGDRWFF.

The rearrangement joins TRBV29-1 to TRBJ2-7, with a tentative D call TRBD2 (6 bases). This CDR3 has 14 amino acids. The germline V gene has CDR1 SQVTM and CDR2 ANQGSEA. Trimming removed 0 bases at V and 2 bases at J, with 11 bases between. The CDR3 bases are TGCAGCGTTGAAGATCGCGGGGATGCCTACGAGCAGTACTTC. It codes for CSVEDRGDAYEQYF.

The rearrangement uses TRBV4-1 and TRBJ1-5, with 9 bases identical to TRBD1. The CDR3 runs 15 residues. After removal of 0 bases from V and 7 bases from J, the junction contained 4 bases not matched to a gene. Per germline, CDR1 MGHRA and CDR2 YSYEKL. The CDR3 loop reads CASSQEQGAGQPQHF. CDR3 sequence (DNA): TGCGCCAGCAGCCAAGAACAGGGGGCGGGACAGCCCCAGCATTTT.

V usage is TRBV7-2 and J usage is TRBJ2-7; TRBD2 is a possible D gene (5 bases). Germline loops: CDR1 SGHTA, CDR2 FQGNSA. V lost 6 bases and J lost 5, with 14 bases in between. The CDR3 consists of 13 residues. CDR3 coding DNA: TGTGCCAGCAGTGTCCGGATTAGCGACGAGCAGTACTTC. As protein: CASSVRISDEQYF. The entire variable domain, with the rest obtained from reference TRBV7-2 and TRBJ2-7, is as follows: GAGVSQSPSNKVTEKGKDVELRCDPISGHTALYWYRQSLGQGLEFLIYFQGNSAPDKSGLPSDRFSAERTGGSVSTLTIQRTQQEDSAVYLCASSVRISDEQYFGPGTRLTVT.

The chain couples TRBV4-3 to TRBJ1-1, with D possibly being TRBD1 (6 bases). Germline CDR1 is LGHNA and CDR2 is YSLEER. The CDR3 has 14 residues. V lost 0 bases and J 5 bases, leaving 10 bases between the germline ends. This CDR3 is CASSQESGATEAFF. DNA for the CDR3: TGCGCCAGCAGCCAAGAATCAGGGGCAACTGAAGCTTTCTTT.

The chain carries TRBV15 and TRBJ1-5; TRBD1 matches 7 bases. The germline CDR1 and CDR2 sequences are LNHNV and YYDKDF (reference sequence). The CDR3 loop spans 15 amino acids. The V and J ends lost 1 base and 3 bases, in that order; junction bases with no gene match: 3. CDR3 region: CATSRAGTANQPQHF. The CDR3 nucleotides read TGTGCCACCAGCAGAGCCGGGACAGCCAATCAGCCCCAGCATTTT.